One sample yielded the 9 T cell receptor beta chains listed below, sequenced in a study of blood T cell repertoires in COVID-19. Sequenced by immunoSEQ multiplex PCR; TCRdb stores in-frame clones only, minus some. This sample has roughly 400,000 clones, with approximately 87% found just once. Sample: peripheral blood. All receptors derive from a woman aged 55-69 years with COVID-19, enrolled during active disease.

The chain is built from TRBV7-9 and TRBJ2-5; 7 bases align to TRBD1. CDR3 length equals 14 residues. Losses at the gene ends were 0 bases for V and 10 bases for J; bases not matched to a gene: 8. Per germline, CDR1 SEHNR and CDR2 FQNEAQ (reference sequence). For the CDR3, the DNA is TGTGCCAGCAGCTTAGCGTTCCAGACAGGGAACCAGTACTTC. Its protein product is CASSLAFQTGNQYF. The complete variable domain, with remaining parts taken from reference TRBV7-9 and TRBJ2-5, reads DTGVSQNPRHKITKRGQNVTFRCDPISEHNRLYWYRQTLGQGPEFLTYFQNEAQLEKSRLLSDRFSAERPKGSFSTLEIQRTEQGDSAMYLCASSLAFQTGNQYFGPGTRLLVL.

This chain uses TRBV19 with TRBJ1-1; 9 positions match TRBD1. J gave up 3 bases and V 9 bases, and 14 bases lay outside the gene matches. This CDR3 has 16 amino acids. CDR1 LNHDA and CDR2 SQIVND come from the germline V gene (reference sequence). The chain's CDR3 is CASYYTGGARDTEAFF. The CDR3 nucleotides read TGTGCCAGCTATTACACAGGGGGCGCAAGGGACACTGAAGCTTTCTTT.

This clone has more than one count but fewer than ten. The V and J genes are TRBV7-9 and TRBJ1-1; 10 positions match TRBD1. The CDR3 extends over 14 amino acids. V shed 5 bases and J 5 bases; nucleotides not matched to a gene: 5. In germline, CDR1 is SEHNR, CDR2 FQNEAQ (reference sequence). The CDR3 region is CASSEGQGETEAFF. The CDR3 DNA reads as TGTGCCAGCAGCGAAGGACAGGGGGAGACTGAAGCTTTCTTT.

V usage is TRBV7-9 and J usage is TRBJ1-2, with 7 bases that match TRBD1. The CDR3 runs to 17 residues. In germline, CDR1 is SEHNR, CDR2 FQNEAQ (reference sequence). Losses at the gene ends were 3 bases for V and 4 bases for J; bases not matched to a gene: 14. CDR3 sequence reads: CASSFPSFPGQIYGYTF. The CDR3 nucleotides read TGTGCCAGCAGCTTCCCCTCCTTTCCGGGACAGATCTATGGCTACACCTTC. Variable domain in full (rest from reference TRBV7-9 and TRBJ1-2): DTGVSQNPRHKITKRGQNVTFRCDPISEHNRLYWYRQTLGQGPEFLTYFQNEAQLEKSRLLSDRFSAERPKGSFSTLEIQRTEQGDSAMYLCASSFPSFPGQIYGYTFGSGTRLTVV.

The chain joins TRBV2 to TRBJ2-1, with 9 bases matching TRBD1. Germline values: CDR1 SNHLY, CDR2 FYNNEI. This CDR3 has 15 amino acids. Germline trimming cut 5 bases from V and 5 bases from J; bases unmatched to any gene: 7. The chain's CDR3 is CASSFFRQGDNEQFF. The CDR3 DNA reads TGTGCCAGCAGTTTCTTTAGACAGGGGGACAATGAGCAGTTCTTC.

This chain joins TRBV5-4 and TRBJ1-1, with D perhaps matching TRBD1 (5 bases). Germline-derived CDR1 and CDR2 are SGHNT and YYREEE (reference sequence). CDR3 length equals 14 residues. Trimming took 1 base from V and 0 from J, leaving 7 bases between them. CDR3 DNA: TGTGCCAGCAGCTTGAAACAGGTGAACACTGAAGCTTTCTTT. Its translation: CASSLKQVNTEAFF.

The chain is built from TRBV6-5 and TRBJ2-1; 7 positions match TRBD1. Germline values: CDR1 MNHEY, CDR2 SVGAGI. The V segment lost 10 bases and the J segment 7 bases; nucleotides outside the gene matches: 10. This CDR3 has 13 residues. CDR3: CATEGATVNEQFF. DNA for the CDR3: TGTGCCACCGAGGGGGCGACAGTGAATGAGCAGTTCTTC.

This clone was seen once. The rearrangement joins TRBV5-1 to TRBJ2-7; 9 positions match TRBD2. The length of the CDR3 is 16 residues. The germline gives CDR1 SGHRS, CDR2 YFSETQ. Trimming cost V 1 base and J 1 base; bases outside gene matches: 6. The CDR3: CASSLKSSGASYEQYF. CDR3 nucleotide sequence: TGCGCCAGCAGCTTGAAGTCTAGCGGGGCGTCCTACGAGCAGTACTTC.

The J gene is TRBJ1-3, the V gene TRBV13; D is unresolved. Germline-derived CDR1 and CDR2 are PRHDT and FYEKMQ (reference sequence). The CDR3 is 13 amino acids. Trimming cost V 4 bases and J 3 bases, with 7 bases left between them. The CDR3 reads CASSSSGGNTIYF. CDR3 DNA: TGTGCCAGCAGCTCCTCAGGTGGAAACACCATATATTTT. Based on the CDR3 plus reference TRBV13 and TRBJ1-3, the full variable domain is AAGVIQSPRHLIKEKRETATLKCYPIPRHDTVYWYQQGPGQDPQFLISFYEKMQSDKGSIPDRFSAQQFSDYHSELNMSSLELGDSALYFCASSSSGGNTIYFGEGSWLTVV.